The 10 T cell receptor beta chains presented below share a single source sample, sequenced in a study of T cell repertoires in cytomegalovirus infection. Their cognate antigens are unknown. TCRdb reprocessed the reads via MiXCR and lists one record per CDR3 protein. The data hold approximately 990,000 distinct CDR3 sequences, with approximately 31% observed a single time. Sequenced material: cultured CD8+ T cells from PBMCs, taken from culture after CMV antigen stimulation. The receptors here all came from a human donor in good health (CMV status not recorded). Some clones in this sample may be carry-over from other donors' samples.

This clonotype was picked up one time. A much larger clone lies one base from this, so it may be a read error. Here the CDR3 DNA reads TGTGTCAGCACCTTAGAGGGACAGGCTCACGGCTACACCTTC. Amino acid sequence: CVSTLEGQAHGYTF. The chain employs TRBV7-6 and TRBJ1-2; 8 positions match TRBD1. The CDR3 covers 14 residues. Germline CDR1 and CDR2: SGHVS and FNYEAQ. The variable domain in full, with the rest retrieved from reference TRBV7-6 and TRBJ1-2, is GAGVSQSPRYKVTKRGQDVALRCDPISGHVSLYWYRQALGQGPEFLTYFNYEAQQDKSGLPNDRFSAERPEGSISTLTIQRTEQRDSAMYRCVSTLEGQAHGYTFGSGTRLTVV.

The J gene is TRBJ2-3, the V gene TRBV24-1, with 10 bases aligning to TRBD2. The CDR3 contains 15 residues. From germline, CDR1 is KGHDR and CDR2 SFDVKD. The junction had 8 bases not matched to a gene; V was cut back by 5 bases and J by 7 bases. CDR3 amino acids: CATSGIAGGANTQYF. For the CDR3, the DNA is TGTGCCACCAGTGGCATAGCGGGGGGCGCAAATACGCAGTATTTT.

The J gene is TRBJ1-1, the V gene TRBV2; perhaps TRBD1 as D (6 bases). In germline, CDR1 is SNHLY, CDR2 FYNNEI. The CDR3 runs 15 residues. V was pared by 4 bases and J by 4 bases, with 16 bases between. CDR3 nucleotide sequence: TGTGCCAGCAGTGGGGGCGGAGGGGGGGGCACTGAAGCTTTCTTT. Translated: CASSGGGGGGTEAFF.

In its sample, this clonotype was seen a few times. The CDR3 loop reads CASRGDTRETQYF. CDR3 coding DNA: TGTGCCAGCAGGGGGGACACCAGGGAGACCCAGTACTTC. The genes are TRBV6-2 or TRBV6-3 and TRBJ2-5, with D possibly TRBD1 on 6 matching bases. The V end was cut by 6 bases, the J end by 5 bases, with 13 bases between. The CDR3 contains 13 residues. From germline, CDR1 is MNHEY and CDR2 SVGEGT.

V gene TRBV29-1 combines with J gene TRBJ2-5; D ambiguous. Germline values: CDR1 SQVTM, CDR2 ANQGSEA. The CDR3 is 12 residues long. The V and J ends lost 8 bases and 5 bases respectively, with 15 bases between them. As DNA, the CDR3 is TGCAGCACGCGATCGGACGGGGAGACCCAGTACTTC. It specifies CSTRSDGETQYF.

V is TRBV6-1 and J is TRBJ1-1; a possible D gene is TRBD1 (6 bases). The CDR3 length is 14 residues. Germline V gene data show CDR1 as MNHNS and CDR2 as SASEGT. Between the trimmed V and J ends, which lost 7 bases and 0 bases, there was a span of 12 bases. The CDR3 sequence: CASTGRGVNTEAFF. The CDR3 nucleotides are TGTGCCAGCACCGGGAGGGGGGTGAACACTGAAGCTTTCTTT.

This clonotype occurred a few times. The chain combines TRBV28 with TRBJ2-1; no firm D call. The ends were cut back, 10 bases at V and 0 bases at J, with 10 bases in the middle. The CDR3 sequence is 13 residues long. Looked up from germline, CDR1 is MDHEN and CDR2 is SYDVKM. CDR3 loop: CATTLSSYNEQFF. DNA of the CDR3: TGTGCCACCACCTTGAGCTCCTACAATGAGCAGTTCTTC.

The chain couples TRBV7-4 to TRBJ1-1; 7 bases fit TRBD1. Germline loops: CDR1 SGHVT, CDR2 SQSDAQ. After removal of 4 bases from V and 10 bases from J, the junction contained 6 bases not matched to a gene. This CDR3 has 12 residues. DNA for the CDR3: TGTGCCAGCAGCTACCAGGGGGAAGGAGCTTTCTTT. This gives the protein CASSYQGEGAFF.

This rearrangement joins TRBV27 to TRBJ2-2, with D perhaps matching TRBD1 (6 bases). V lost 3 bases and J 5 bases, leaving 13 bases between the germline ends. Germline loops: CDR1 MNHEY, CDR2 SMNVEV (reference sequence). This CDR3 is built from 15 residues. CDR3 region: CASSLWQGKTGELFF. In nucleotides, the CDR3 is TGTGCCAGCAGTTTGTGGCAGGGGAAAACCGGGGAGCTGTTTTTT.

The chain recombines TRBV12-3 or TRBV12-4 with TRBJ2-5; possible D gene TRBD2, 7 bases. The V gene lost 7 bases and the J gene lost 5 bases, with 23 bases spanning the gap. This CDR3 has 16 amino acids. CDR3 nucleotides: TGTGCCAGCACCCCCCAGGGGCAGGGAGGGTTGGAGACCCAGTACTTC. This codes for CASTPQGQGGLETQYF.